This T cell receptor (beta chain) was recovered during a study of early T cells in non-severe SARS-CoV-2 infection. Overall study: The authors sequenced bulk RNA from unsorted whole blood, leaving chains unpaired. Study conclusions and caveats: Anti-spike CD8 responses were favored in VDJdb matching, and private and CD4 specificities were missed.

This clonotype was seen ten or more times. The antigen remains unidentified. Individual cDNA molecules received unique molecular identifiers. TCRdb reprocessed the 5' RACE reads via MiXCR and lists one record per CDR3 protein. The sample yields approximately 52,000 distinct CDR3 sequences, 14% to 15% seen once. This TCR was sampled from an adult who was a healthcare worker with PCR-confirmed SARS-CoV-2 infection or an uninfected control (not recorded which). Sequences were derived from whole blood, sampled at baseline.

CDR3 in DNA: TGCAGCGTGGGACAGACAGAAAACACCATATATTTT. Its protein product is CSVGQTENTIYF. The chain carries TRBV29-1 and TRBJ1-3; 7 bases agree with TRBD1. The CDR3 is made up of 12 amino acids. The germline V gene encodes CDR1 SQVTM and CDR2 ANQGSEA. Germline trimming cut 6 bases from V and 6 bases from J; bases unmatched to any gene: 5.